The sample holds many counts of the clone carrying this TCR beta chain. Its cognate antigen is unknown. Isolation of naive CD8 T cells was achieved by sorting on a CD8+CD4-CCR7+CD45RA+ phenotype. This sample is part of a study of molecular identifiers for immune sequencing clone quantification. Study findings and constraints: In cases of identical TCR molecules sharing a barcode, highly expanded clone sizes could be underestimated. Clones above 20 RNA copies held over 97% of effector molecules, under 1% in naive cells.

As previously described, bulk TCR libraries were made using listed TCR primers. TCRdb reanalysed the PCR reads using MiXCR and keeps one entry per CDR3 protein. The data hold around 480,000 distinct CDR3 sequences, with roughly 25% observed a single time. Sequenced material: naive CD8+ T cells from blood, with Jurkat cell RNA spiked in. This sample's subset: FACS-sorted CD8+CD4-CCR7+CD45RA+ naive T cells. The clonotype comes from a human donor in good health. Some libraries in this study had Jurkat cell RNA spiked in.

The CDR3: CATQPKTSGSALKELFF. For the CDR3, the DNA is TGTGCCACCCAACCCAAGACTAGCGGGAGTGCCTTGAAGGAGCTGTTTTTT. V and J are TRBV24-1 and TRBJ2-2; 12 nucleotides line up with TRBD2. The V gene's germline CDR1 is KGHDR and CDR2 SFDVKD. This CDR3 is built from 17 residues. J lost 10 bases, V lost 9 bases, and 17 bases had no gene match.